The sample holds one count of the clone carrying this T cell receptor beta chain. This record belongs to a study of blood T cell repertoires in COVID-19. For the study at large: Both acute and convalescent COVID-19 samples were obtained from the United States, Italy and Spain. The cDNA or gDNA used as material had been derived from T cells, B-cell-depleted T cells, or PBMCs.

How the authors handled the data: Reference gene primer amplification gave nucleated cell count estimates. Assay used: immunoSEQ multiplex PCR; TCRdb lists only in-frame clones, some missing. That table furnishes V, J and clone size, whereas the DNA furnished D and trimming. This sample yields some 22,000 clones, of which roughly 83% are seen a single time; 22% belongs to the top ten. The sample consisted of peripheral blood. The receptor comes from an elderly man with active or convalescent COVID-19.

The CDR3 DNA reads TGCGCCAGTCGTATAGGGGGGGGGCGGACTGAAGCTTTCTTT. Translating it yields CASRIGGGRTEAFF. The chain recombines TRBV10-2 with TRBJ1-1; D possibly corresponds to TRBD1 (6 bases). There are 14 residues in the CDR3. Germline CDR1 reads WSHSY; CDR2 reads SAAADI. V lost 9 bases to trimming and J lost 5 bases, with 19 bases between them.